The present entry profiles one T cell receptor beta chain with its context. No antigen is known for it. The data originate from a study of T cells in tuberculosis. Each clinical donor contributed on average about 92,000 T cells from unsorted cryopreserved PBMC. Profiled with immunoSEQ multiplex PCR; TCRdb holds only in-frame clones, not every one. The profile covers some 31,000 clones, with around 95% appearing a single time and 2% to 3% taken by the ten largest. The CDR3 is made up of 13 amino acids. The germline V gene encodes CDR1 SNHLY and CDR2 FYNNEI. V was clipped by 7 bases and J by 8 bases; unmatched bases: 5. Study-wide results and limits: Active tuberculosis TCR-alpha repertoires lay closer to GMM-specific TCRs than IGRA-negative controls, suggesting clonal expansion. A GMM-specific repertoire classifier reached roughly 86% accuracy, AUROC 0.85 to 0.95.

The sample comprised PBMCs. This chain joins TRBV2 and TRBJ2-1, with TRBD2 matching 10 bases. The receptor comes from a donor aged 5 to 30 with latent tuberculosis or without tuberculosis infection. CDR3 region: CASKEREGYEQFF. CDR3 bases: TGTGCCAGCAAGGAGCGGGAGGGGTATGAGCAGTTCTTC.